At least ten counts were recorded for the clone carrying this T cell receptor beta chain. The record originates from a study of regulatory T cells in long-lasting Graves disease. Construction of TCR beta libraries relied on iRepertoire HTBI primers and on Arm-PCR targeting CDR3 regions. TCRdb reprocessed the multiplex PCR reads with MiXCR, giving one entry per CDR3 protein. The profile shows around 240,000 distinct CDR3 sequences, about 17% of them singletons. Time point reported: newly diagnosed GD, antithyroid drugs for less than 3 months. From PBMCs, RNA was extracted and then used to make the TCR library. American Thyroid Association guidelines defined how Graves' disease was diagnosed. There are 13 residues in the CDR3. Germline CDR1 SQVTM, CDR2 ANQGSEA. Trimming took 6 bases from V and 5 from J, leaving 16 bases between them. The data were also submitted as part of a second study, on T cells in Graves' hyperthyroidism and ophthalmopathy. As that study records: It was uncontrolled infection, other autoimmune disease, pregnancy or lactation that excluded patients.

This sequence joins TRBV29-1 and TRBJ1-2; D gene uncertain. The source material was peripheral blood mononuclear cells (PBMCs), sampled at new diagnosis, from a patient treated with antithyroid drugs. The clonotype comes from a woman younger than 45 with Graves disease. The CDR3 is CSVRLLGPYGYTF. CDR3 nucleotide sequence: TGCAGCGTCAGACTCCTGGGTCCTTATGGCTACACCTTC.